The present entry profiles one T cell receptor (beta chain) with its context. Its cognate antigen is unknown. The germline gives CDR1 MRHNA, CDR2 SNTAGT. The CDR3 extends over 14 amino acids. Germline trimming cut 5 bases from V and 8 bases from J; bases unmatched to any gene: 9. These data belong to a study of T cell responses to AZD1222 COVID-19 vaccine. Turning to the study itself: Pooled samples include second doses given at about 4 or 12 weeks. The study, taken as a whole, reports: Repertoires were collected only later (after the peak T cell response had occurred). Compared with day 0, the breadth and depth of the Spike-specific TCR repertoire rose significantly after two doses of AZD1222. The study identified only six AZD1222 recipients as seropositive at baseline.

Sequencing was performed with immunoSEQ multiplex PCR; in TCRdb, only in-frame clones are kept and a portion is missing. The data show fewer than 180,000 clones, around 94% seen once. The chain is built from TRBV6-4 and TRBJ2-1; 7 nucleotides agree with TRBD2. This sample comprised peripheral blood, obtained on day 0 of AZD1222 vaccination. The source of this sequence is an adult in good health. DNA for the CDR3: TGTGCCAGCAGTCCCTCGGGGGAGGGCGATGAGCAGTTCTTC. Its protein product is CASSPSGEGDEQFF.